This is a list of T cell receptor beta chains from one sample in a study of cytomegalovirus exposure and HLA in healthy donors. The method was immunoSEQ multiplex PCR; TCRdb's version includes in-frame clones alone and lacks a portion of them. The sample includes 150,000 or so clones. The sample was PBMCs. These receptors were taken from a woman aged 60 to 75 in good health and CMV-seronegative. Each CDR3 is given with its conserved first and last residue. Each record gives: J gene, D gene, V gene, CDR3 DNA, CDR3 protein. A D gene is named only where the DNA matches it firmly.

>TRBJ2-7|NA|TRBV7-9
TGTGCCAGCAGCTTATACAGCTCCTACGAGCAGTACTTC
CASSLYSSYEQYF
>TRBJ2-7|TRBD1|TRBV19
TGTGCCAGTAAGGGGGGGCGGGACAGGGGCTACGAGCAGTACTTC
CASKGGRDRGYEQYF
>TRBJ2-5|TRBD2|TRBV7-3
TGTGCCAGCAGCTCCGGACTAGCGGGGCAAGAGACCCAGTACTTC
CASSSGLAGQETQYF
>TRBJ1-1|TRBD1|TRBV10-3
TGTGCCATCAGACGGGACAGGGAGGGCACTGAAGCTTTCTTT
CAIRRDREGTEAFF
>TRBJ1-4|NA|TRBV5-1
TGCGCCAGCAGTTGGAGCTCGACTAATGAAAAACTGTTTTTT
CASSWSSTNEKLFF
>TRBJ2-2|TRBD1|TRBV7-3
TGTGCCAGCAGCCGTGTGGGGACAGGGGATTTTACCGGGGAGCTGTTTTTT
CASSRVGTGDFTGELFF
>TRBJ2-3|TRBD2|TRBV30
TGTGCCTGGAGCGATCTTAGCGGGAGGGAACCCACAGATACGCAGTATTTT
CAWSDLSGREPTDTQYF
>TRBJ2-2|NA|TRBV5-5
TGTGCCAGCTCCAGGGGAGAGGTCGCGAACACCGGGGAGCTGTTTTTT
CASSRGEVANTGELFF
>TRBJ1-5|NA|TRBV19
TGTGCCAGTAGTTTGCCAGGCTTGGGCAATCAGCCCCAGCATTTT
CASSLPGLGNQPQHF
>TRBJ1-2|NA|TRBV6-6
TGTGCCAGCAGTTACCCGAATTTTGGCCAGGATGGCTACACCTTC
CASSYPNFGQDGYTF
>TRBJ1-1|NA|TRBV7-9
TGTGCCAGCAAATCAACTCTGGGGCGCGGTGAAGCTTTCTTT
CASKSTLGRGEAFF
>TRBJ2-3|NA|TRBV19
TGTGCCAGTAGTCCTTTCCGCGCAAAGACAGATACGCAGTATTTT
CASSPFRAKTDTQYF
>TRBJ1-3|NA|TRBV7-2
TGTGCCAGCAGCTTGACATATGGGTTGAGAGGGCACGGAAACACCATATATTTT
CASSLTYGLRGHGNTIYF
>TRBJ1-2|NA|TRBV2
TGTGCCAGCAGTGAAGCGAGGGCGGGTAACTATGGCTACACCTTC
CASSEARAGNYGYTF